The 32 T cell receptor beta chains reported below all come from one sample, sequenced in a study of a mutant IDH1 vaccine in newly diagnosed glioma (dated by TCRdb to about 2021). To prepare the library, the immunoSEQ multiplex PCR assay was applied. Imported from immuneACCESS, the table was reduced by TCRdb to in-frame sequences with V and J called. These copies leave out some clones; in studies compared against another copy, an unresolved V gene accounts for under half, and the cause of the remainder is not known. This sample has tens of thousands of clones in its table, and 85% to 90% of those were observed once. Approximately 0.8% of the sample lies in the top ten. Interpreted using the paper, the time point label stands for: week 47, end of study. Every vaccine dose consisted of 300 ug of a 20-mer mutant IDH1 peptide in Montanide, administered subcutaneously together with topical imiquimod.

For these TCRs, the target antigens are not known. Sequencing was performed on PBMCs, taken from a glioma patient whose treatment included an IDH1 peptide vaccine. These TCRs come from a woman aged 50 to 60 with glioma.

The chain joins TRBV18 to TRBJ1-1, with D hard to call. Germline CDR1 is KGHSH and CDR2 is LQKENI. There are 16 residues in the CDR3. V was cut by 3 bases and J by 0 bases, with 14 bases left in between. CDR3 bases: TGTGCCAGCTCACCCCTCCGGGCAGCCATGAACACTGAAGCTTTCTTT. This sequence encodes CASSPLRAAMNTEAFF.

The chain carries TRBV2 and TRBJ2-7; the match to TRBD1 covers 10 bases. CDR3 length equals 14 residues. Germline CDR1 SNHLY, CDR2 FYNNEI. Losses at the gene ends were 6 bases for V and 2 bases for J; bases not matched to a gene: 4. CDR3 region: CASRRQGATYEQYF. The CDR3 DNA is TGTGCCAGCAGAAGACAGGGGGCAACCTACGAGCAGTACTTC.

This chain connects TRBV6-4 to TRBJ1-1; D remains ambiguous. The CDR3 extends over 15 amino acids. The germline gives CDR1 MRHNA, CDR2 SNTAGT. Trimming shortened V by 6 bases and J by 1 base, and 15 bases separated the two germline ends. For the CDR3, the DNA is TGTGCCAGCAGGCCGACATCGACGTCGAACACTGAAGCTTTCTTT. This encodes CASRPTSTSNTEAFF.

The chain joins TRBV20-1 to TRBJ2-7; D remains unclear. The CDR3 contains 11 residues. Trimming left V 6 bases short and J 6 bases short, with 12 bases between. Germline loops: CDR1 DFQATT, CDR2 SNEGSKA (reference sequence). The CDR3 loop reads CSASLGIEQYF. Written as DNA, the CDR3 is TGCAGTGCCTCCCTGGGTATCGAGCAGTACTTC.

V gene TRBV19 combines with J gene TRBJ1-5, with a weak D call TRBD1 (6 bases). This CDR3 has 16 residues. Trimming removed 4 bases from V and 5 bases from J, with 18 bases in between. The germline V gene encodes CDR1 LNHDA and CDR2 SQIVND (reference sequence). CDR3 sequence: CASSTKRQVPYQPQHF. The CDR3 DNA reads TGTGCCAGTAGTACTAAACGACAGGTTCCCTATCAGCCCCAGCATTTT.

This chain joins TRBV2 and TRBJ2-1; TRBD2 agrees at 12 bases. From germline, CDR1 is SNHLY and CDR2 FYNNEI. V lost 3 bases and J lost 8; bases outside the gene matches: 8. This CDR3 region has 16 residues. Written as DNA, the CDR3 is TGTGCCAGCAGTGACGCTCTAGCGGGAGGGCCCGATGAGCAGTTCTTC. It translates to CASSDALAGGPDEQFF. Looking up the rest from reference TRBV2 and TRBJ2-1 gives the full variable domain: EPEVTQTPSHQVTQMGQEVILRCVPISNHLYFYWYRQILGQKVEFLVSFYNNEISEKSEIFDDQFSVERPDGSNFTLKIRSTKLEDSAMYFCASSDALAGGPDEQFFGPGTRLTVL.

This chain joins TRBV5-1 and TRBJ2-7; D remains unclear. CDR1 is SGHRS and CDR2 is YFSETQ in the germline V gene. Trimming pared 2 bases from V and 2 bases from J, leaving 14 bases between. The CDR3 length is 15 residues. Here the CDR3 reads CASSLTGVSTYEQYF. The CDR3 region has the DNA TGCGCCAGCAGCTTAACGGGCGTCTCAACCTACGAGCAGTACTTC. The whole variable domain, filled in from reference TRBV5-1 and TRBJ2-7, reads KAGVTQTPRYLIKTRGQQVTLSCSPISGHRSVSWYQQTPGQGLQFLFEYFSETQRNKGNFPGRFSGRQFSNSRSEMNVSTLELGDSALYLCASSLTGVSTYEQYFGPGTRLTVT.

This chain links TRBV6-5 with TRBJ1-1, with D possibly TRBD1 on 6 matching bases. Trimming left V 0 bases short and J 4 bases short, with 9 bases between. The length of the CDR3 is 14 residues. From germline, CDR1 is MNHEY and CDR2 SVGAGI. This chain's CDR3 is CASSYSQGTTEAFF. CDR3 bases: TGTGCCAGCAGTTACTCACAGGGTACCACTGAAGCTTTCTTT.

In this sample, this clone turned up once. The rearrangement uses TRBV2 and TRBJ2-7, with D perhaps TRBD1 (5 bases). There are 11 residues in the CDR3. V lost 1 base, J lost 10 bases, and 8 bases lay in between. The germline gives CDR1 SNHLY, CDR2 FYNNEI. For the CDR3, the DNA is TGTGCCAGCAGTGAAGACAGGCGACAGTACTTC. It encodes CASSEDRRQYF. Supplemented by reference TRBV2 and TRBJ2-7, the full variable domain reads EPEVTQTPSHQVTQMGQEVILRCVPISNHLYFYWYRQILGQKVEFLVSFYNNEISEKSEIFDDQFSVERPDGSNFTLKIRSTKLEDSAMYFCASSEDRRQYFGPGTRLTVT.

V usage is TRBV12-2 and J usage is TRBJ2-1. TRBV12-2 is a pseudogene. The CDR3 has 14 amino acids. CDR3 nucleotides: TGTGCAAGTCGCTTAGTTTCCAGGGAGCATGAGCAGTTCTTC. This translates into CASRLVSREHEQFF.

The chain couples TRBV30 to TRBJ1-6; D unresolved. V lost 2 bases and J 6 bases, leaving 14 bases between the germline ends. Germline V CDR1 and CDR2: GTSNPN, SVGIG (reference sequence). The CDR3 loop spans 15 amino acids. CDR3 residues: CAWSFLRTVNSPLHF. The CDR3 coding sequence is TGTGCCTGGAGTTTCTTAAGGACGGTTAATTCACCCCTCCACTTT.

This chain uses TRBV5-1 with TRBJ2-6; no clear D gene. V was shortened by 1 base and J by 6 bases, with 2 bases between the two germline ends. The CDR3 contains 12 residues. Germline V lookup: CDR1 SGHRS, CDR2 YFSETQ. This CDR3 reads CASSLQANVLTF. CDR3 nucleotide sequence: TGCGCCAGCAGCTTGCAGGCCAACGTCCTGACTTTC.

The CDR3 spells CASSLVGEEQFF. CDR3 sequence (DNA): TGTGCCAGCAGCTTAGTGGGTGAGGAGCAGTTCTTC. The chain links TRBV7-6 to TRBJ2-1; D call uncertain. Trimming cost V 1 base and J 10 bases, with 8 bases left between them. Germline V gene lookup returns CDR1 SGHVS and CDR2 FNYEAQ. This CDR3 comprises 12 residues.

This clone is a singleton in its sample. The chain employs TRBV5-1 and TRBJ1-2; no definite D call. Trimming removed 0 bases from V and 1 base from J, with 10 bases in between. CDR1 SGHRS and CDR2 YFSETQ come from the germline V gene. The length of the CDR3 is 15 residues. This CDR3 reads CASSLVVGLNYGYTF. The DNA for the CDR3 is TGCGCCAGCAGCTTGGTCGTAGGACTTAACTATGGCTACACCTTC. Based on the CDR3 plus reference TRBV5-1 and TRBJ1-2, the full variable domain is KAGVTQTPRYLIKTRGQQVTLSCSPISGHRSVSWYQQTPGQGLQFLFEYFSETQRNKGNFPGRFSGRQFSNSRSEMNVSTLELGDSALYLCASSLVVGLNYGYTFGSGTRLTVV.

V is TRBV28 and J is TRBJ1-3, with a weak D call TRBD1 (6 bases). V shed 2 bases and J shed 4 bases, with 15 bases lying between them. The germline V gene has CDR1 MDHEN and CDR2 SYDVKM. The CDR3 contains 16 residues. The CDR3: CASSLVTGTFGNTIYF. The CDR3 DNA is TGTGCCAGCAGTTTAGTTACAGGGACCTTCGGAAACACCATATATTTT.

This chain connects TRBV6-1 to TRBJ1-5; D may be TRBD1 (5 bases). The length of the CDR3 is 16 residues. CDR1 is MNHNS and CDR2 is SASEGT in the germline V gene. Trimming took 1 base from V and 7 from J, leaving 17 bases between them. CDR3 in DNA: TGTGCCAGCAGTGAAGGAGGGGCCCTGCGTACGCAGCCCCAGCATTTT. It encodes CASSEGGALRTQPQHF.

The gene calls are TRBV27 and TRBJ1-5; TRBD1 might be the D (5 bases). CDR1 is MNHEY and CDR2 is SMNVEV in the germline V gene (reference sequence). This CDR3 spans 14 amino acids. V lost 8 bases, J lost 4 bases, and 15 bases lay in between. CDR3 protein: CASSFGADNQPQHF. The CDR3, as DNA: TGTGCCAGCTCCTTTGGGGCAGATAATCAGCCCCAGCATTTT.

The rearrangement links TRBV4-2 to TRBJ2-5; TRBD2 aligns across 11 bases. The J call may be faulty, since TRBJ2-7 better matches the DNA end. Germline V CDR1 and CDR2: LGHNA, YNFKEQ. The CDR3 is made up of 15 amino acids. CDR3 coding DNA: TGTGCCAGCAGCCAAGGGACTAGCGGGTACTACGAGCAGTACTTC. Residues: CASSQGTSGYYEQYF.

The CDR3: CASSLRTGELFF. The CDR3 bases are TGTGCCAGCAGCCTACGTACCGGGGAGCTGTTTTTT. V is TRBV13 and J is TRBJ2-2; D gene unclear. In germline, CDR1 is PRHDT, CDR2 FYEKMQ (reference sequence). V was cut by 5 bases and J by 5 bases, with 6 bases left in between. The CDR3 is 12 residues long.

The chain employs TRBV6-1 and TRBJ1-5; 10 nucleotides align to TRBD1. Germline trimming cut 5 bases from V and 7 bases from J; bases unmatched to any gene: 8. Germline V gene lookup returns CDR1 MNHNS and CDR2 SASEGT. The length of the CDR3 is 15 residues. CDR3 in DNA: TGTGCCAGCAGTTGGACAGGGGGTAGCGGGCAGCCCCAGCATTTT. Encoded protein: CASSWTGGSGQPQHF.

The chain is built from TRBV4-1 and TRBJ1-4; D perhaps matches TRBD1 (5 bases). From germline, CDR1 is MGHRA and CDR2 YSYEKL. The length of the CDR3 is 14 residues. The ends were cut back, 4 bases at V and 4 bases at J, with 10 bases in the middle. The CDR3 DNA sequence: TGCGCCAGCAGCCCGGGGGGTAATAATGAAAAACTGTTTTTT. It yields the protein CASSPGGNNEKLFF.

In its sample, this clone was seen once. The CDR3 DNA is TGTGCCATCAGCGGGACAGCTCTTAATGAAAAACTGTTTTTT. Encoded protein: CAISGTALNEKLFF. This chain connects TRBV10-3 to TRBJ1-4; 7 bases are a match to TRBD1. Germline V gene data show CDR1 as ENHRY and CDR2 as SYGVKD. The ends lost 6 bases at V and 4 bases at J; junction bases unmatched: 5. This CDR3 is 14 amino acids long.

The chain is built from TRBV2 and TRBJ1-5; the match to TRBD1 covers 10 bases. Per germline, CDR1 SNHLY and CDR2 FYNNEI. This CDR3 contains 15 residues. The trim removed 6 bases at V and 4 bases at J, leaving 6 bases unmatched. CDR3 sequence (DNA): TGTGCCAGCAGAGAGGACAGGGGGGGAAATCAGCCCCAGCATTTT. This translates into CASREDRGGNQPQHF.

This chain uses TRBV5-1 with TRBJ2-7; 8 nucleotides align to TRBD2. The V segment lost 1 base and the J segment 3 bases; nucleotides outside the gene matches: 0. The germline V gene encodes CDR1 SGHRS and CDR2 YFSETQ. The CDR3 contains 13 residues. The CDR3 here is CASSLLAGYEQYF. In nucleotides, the CDR3 is TGCGCCAGCAGCTTGCTAGCGGGCTACGAGCAGTACTTC.

V and J are TRBV7-6 and TRBJ2-7; 10 bases are shared with TRBD1. J lost 3 bases, V lost 8 bases, and 13 bases had no gene match. Germline CDR1 SGHVS, CDR2 FNYEAQ. The CDR3 covers 16 residues. The CDR3 sequence is CASSTGGWGADYEQYF. In nucleotides, the CDR3 is TGTGCCAGCTCGACAGGGGGCTGGGGGGCAGACTACGAGCAGTACTTC.

This clone was observed a handful of times. The rearrangement joins TRBV29-1 to TRBJ1-1; D remains unclear. The CDR3 is made up of 15 amino acids. CDR1 and CDR2 from the germline V gene are SQVTM and ANQGSEA. V lost 1 base, J lost 0 bases, and 12 bases lay in between. This chain's CDR3 is CSVEGGKDLNTEAFF. DNA of the CDR3: TGCAGCGTTGAAGGAGGTAAGGATCTGAACACTGAAGCTTTCTTT.

The table lists this clone with a few counts. The chain recombines TRBV7-3 with TRBJ2-1; 14 bases are shared with TRBD2. The CDR3 sequence is 15 residues long. Germline CDR1 is SGHTA and CDR2 is FQGTGA. The V and J ends lost 5 bases and 8 bases, in that order; junction bases with no gene match: 5. CDR3 sequence (DNA): TGTGCCAGCAGCCTGGGACTAGCGGGAGCGTATGAGCAGTTCTTC. Its protein product is CASSLGLAGAYEQFF.

This clone came up once. The CDR3: CASSIAEGTNTEAFF. CDR3 DNA sequence: TGTGCCAGTAGTATAGCTGAGGGAACAAACACTGAAGCTTTCTTT. The chain uses TRBV19 and TRBJ1-1, with D unclear. Trimming cost V 1 base and J 2 bases, with 11 bases left between them. There are 15 residues in the CDR3. Per the germline V gene, CDR1 is LNHDA and CDR2 is SQIVND (reference sequence).

The rearrangement uses TRBV30 and TRBJ1-3, with TRBD1 as a possible D gene (5 bases). In germline, CDR1 is GTSNPN, CDR2 SVGIG (reference sequence). Trimming pared 2 bases from V and 1 base from J, leaving 9 bases between. The CDR3 is 14 amino acids. The CDR3 DNA follows: TGTGCCTGGAGTTTCGCAGGGTCTGGAAACACCATATATTTT. The encoded protein is CAWSFAGSGNTIYF.

Points on this clone: Other DNA sequences from this sample encode an identical CDR3 as well. The chain employs TRBV14 and TRBJ2-5, with 9 positions matching TRBD2. Trimming took 2 bases from V and 5 from J; bases not matched to a gene: 15. The CDR3 consists of 18 residues. Germline V gene lookup returns CDR1 SGHDN and CDR2 FVKESK. Here the CDR3 reads CASSQRRAGGRGVETQYF. CDR3 bases: TGTGCCAGCAGCCAACGCCGGGCTGGCGGGAGGGGTGTGGAGACCCAGTACTTC.

For the CDR3, the DNA is TGCGCCAGCAGTGGGGGGCACACCGGGGAGCTGTTTTTT. It codes for CASSGGHTGELFF. The chain is built from TRBV10-2 and TRBJ2-2; the D gene is possibly TRBD1 (6 bases). The V end lost 4 bases, the J end lost 3 bases, and 6 bases lay between the germline ends. This CDR3 comprises 13 residues. Germline lookup yields CDR1 WSHSY and CDR2 SAAADI.

The chain employs TRBV28 and TRBJ1-1, with a tentative D call TRBD1 (6 bases). This CDR3 region has 14 residues. Germline V gene sequence: CDR1 MDHEN, CDR2 SYDVKM. V lost 2 bases and J lost 8, with 15 bases in between. The CDR3 sequence: CASSLGTGRSEAFF. CDR3 coding DNA: TGTGCCAGCAGTTTAGGCACAGGGCGTTCGGAAGCTTTCTTT.